What follows describes a single T cell receptor beta chain. These data are taken from a study of patients and donors after allogeneic stem cell transplantation. One entry per CDR3 protein results from TCRdb running MiXCR on the RT-PCR reads. The sample comprises some 230,000 distinct CDR3 sequences, over 12% of which are singletons, and roughly 10% rests with the top ten. Germline lookup yields CDR1 GTSNPN and CDR2 SVGIG (reference sequence). CDR3 length: 14 amino acids. Trimming removed 2 bases at V and 6 bases at J, with 14 bases between. The sequenced sample was blood, either unsorted or a sorted T cell fraction (not recorded which). The chain recombines TRBV30 with TRBJ2-1; possibly TRBD1 or TRBD2 for D (6 bases each). The source is a human donor who was either an allogeneic HSCT recipient or a stem cell or donor lymphocyte infusion donor (not recorded which). It is not recorded whose cells these are; they may come from a transplant donor. CDR3 region: CAWSLWGAGNEQFF. In nucleotides, the CDR3 is TGTGCCTGGAGTCTGTGGGGGGCCGGCAATGAGCAGTTCTTC.